This entry features one T cell receptor beta chain sequence. Its antigen is unknown. The junction departs from the called germline gene at one end, perhaps through a read error. The length of the CDR3 is 14 residues. Germline CDR1 is MNHNS and CDR2 is SASEGT. Across 18 months, stable Graves' hyperthyroidism was marked by no progression to ophthalmopathy. Those with hyperthyroidism were 18 to 65 years old, newly diagnosed, and ill for under 2 months. In making diagnoses, clinical symptoms, serum thyroxine and TRAb, thyroid ultrasound and orbital computed tomography were all used. Using RNA transcripts as the source, TCR beta CDR3 regions were amplified. First-round RT-PCR with HTBI primers amplified the TCR CDR3 region. TCRdb reprocessed the multiplex PCR reads with MiXCR, giving one entry per CDR3 protein. The sample carries approximately 600,000 distinct CDR3 sequences, 15% to 20% recorded once. This entry is derived from a study of T cells in Graves' hyperthyroidism and ophthalmopathy. Study-level findings and limits: Ophthalmopathy was identified by the model a median about six months ahead of onset.

V gene TRBV6-1 combines with J gene TRBJ1-1; D might be TRBD1 (5 bases). The sample consisted of blood. The source of this sequence is a woman aged 30 to 39 with Graves' hyperthyroidism. This chain's CDR3 is CASSPPWGDTEASF. CDR3 bases: TGTGCCAGCAGTCCACCCTGGGGCGACACTGAAGCTTCCTTT.